This TCR beta chain was retrieved from a study of CD8+ T cells in alopecia areata. Study-wide findings and caveats: There were also resident alphabeta T cells of normal skin sequenced in scalp samples.

Concerning this clone itself: Its antigen remains unknown.

V lost 0 bases and J lost 0, with 10 bases in between. Germline lookup yields CDR1 MGHRA and CDR2 YSYEKL. The CDR3 covers 16 residues. Treatment of the sample: oral pan-JAK inhibitor, 5-10 mg twice daily. Obtained from alopecia areata patients were lesional scalp punch biopsies along with peripheral blood. Isolation of CD4+ and CD8+ T cells from PBMCs was achieved by sorting. Reverse transcribed after extraction, RNA yielded cDNA as the sequencing template. Clones were read by immunoSEQ multiplex PCR, and TCRdb kept only the in-frame ones, dropping some. The sample includes over 100,000 clones, around 56% of them seen just once.

The specimen was CD4+ T cells sorted from blood, collected at week 4, from a patient treated with tofacitinib. This clonotype was obtained from a human donor with alopecia areata. The J gene is TRBJ2-3, the V gene TRBV4-1; D is ambiguous. The CDR3 DNA reads TGCGCCAGCAGCCAAGATGGCAAGGGAAGCACAGATACGCAGTATTTT. Its translation: CASSQDGKGSTDTQYF.